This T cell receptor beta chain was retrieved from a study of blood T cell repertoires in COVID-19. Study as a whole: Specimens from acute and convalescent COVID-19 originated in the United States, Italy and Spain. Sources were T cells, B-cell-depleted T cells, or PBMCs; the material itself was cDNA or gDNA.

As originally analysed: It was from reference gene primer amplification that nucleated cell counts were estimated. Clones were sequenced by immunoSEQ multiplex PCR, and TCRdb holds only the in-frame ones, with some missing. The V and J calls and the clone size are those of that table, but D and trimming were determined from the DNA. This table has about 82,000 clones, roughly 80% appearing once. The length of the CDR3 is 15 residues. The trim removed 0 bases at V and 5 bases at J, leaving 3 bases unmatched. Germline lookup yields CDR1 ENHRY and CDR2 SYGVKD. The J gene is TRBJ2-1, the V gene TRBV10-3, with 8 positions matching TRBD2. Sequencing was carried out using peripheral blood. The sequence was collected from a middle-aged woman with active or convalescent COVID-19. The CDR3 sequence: CAISESGTRDNEQFF. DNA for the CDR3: TGTGCCATCAGTGAGTCGGGGACTAGGGACAATGAGCAGTTCTTC.